Given below is one T cell receptor beta chain in context. The data originate from a study of blood T cell repertoires in COVID-19. Study-wide context: Samples representing acute and convalescent COVID-19 were sourced from the United States, Italy and Spain. Sample material is recorded as cDNA or gDNA derived from T cells, B-cell-depleted T cells, or PBMCs.

Original processing methods: From reference gene primer amplification, estimates of nucleated cell counts were derived. The protocol was immunoSEQ multiplex PCR, while the TCRdb copy is restricted to in-frame clones and leaves out a portion. The DNA gave D and trimming, while V, J and clone size come from that table. The sample carries roughly 280,000 clones, approximately 82% recorded once. Germline V gives CDR1 SGHDT, CDR2 YYEEEE. Unmatched junction bases numbered 7, after V lost 4 bases and J lost 0 bases. The CDR3 loop spans 15 amino acids. The gene calls are TRBV5-6 and TRBJ2-7; 7 nucleotides agree with TRBD1. The TCR comes from a man between 60 and 70 years old who had recovered from COVID-19. Sequenced sample: peripheral blood. CDR3 in DNA: TGTGCCAGCAGCGCGGAGAGACAGGGCTCCTACGAGCAGTACTTC. This translates into CASSAERQGSYEQYF. The whole variable domain, remainder taken from reference TRBV5-6 and TRBJ2-7, is DAGVTQSPTHLIKTRGQQVTLRCSPKSGHDTVSWYQQALGQGPQFIFQYYEEEERQRGNFPDRFSGHQFPNYSSELNVNALLLGDSALYLCASSAERQGSYEQYFGPGTRLTVT.